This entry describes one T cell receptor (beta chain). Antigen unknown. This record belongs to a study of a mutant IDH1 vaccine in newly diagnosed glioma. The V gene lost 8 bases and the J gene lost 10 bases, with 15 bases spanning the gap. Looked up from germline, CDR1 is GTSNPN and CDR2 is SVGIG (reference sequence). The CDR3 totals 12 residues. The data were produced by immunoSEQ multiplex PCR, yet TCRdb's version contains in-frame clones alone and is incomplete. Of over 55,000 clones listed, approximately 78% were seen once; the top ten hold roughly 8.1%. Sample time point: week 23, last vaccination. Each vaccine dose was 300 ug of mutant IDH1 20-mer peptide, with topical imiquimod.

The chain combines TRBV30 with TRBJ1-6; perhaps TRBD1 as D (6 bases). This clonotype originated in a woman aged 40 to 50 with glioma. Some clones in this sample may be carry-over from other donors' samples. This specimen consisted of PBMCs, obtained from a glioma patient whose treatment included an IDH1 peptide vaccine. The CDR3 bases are TGTGCCGCCGGTAGGGGGGGATCACCCCTCCACTTT. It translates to CAAGRGGSPLHF.